This T cell receptor (beta chain) was identified during a study of blood T cell repertoires in COVID-19. Here immunoSEQ multiplex PCR was the method, and the copy in TCRdb shows in-frame clones only, minus some. The data hold around 86,000 clones, with more than 75% observed a single time. CDR1 is SGHVS and CDR2 is FQNEAQ in the germline V gene. Deletions cut 1 base from V and 1 base from J, with 10 bases between. The CDR3 is made up of 15 amino acids. The receptor was derived from a woman of 80 years or more with acute or convalescent COVID-19. The specimen was peripheral blood. The chain carries TRBV7-8 and TRBJ1-1, with unresolved D. The CDR3 coding sequence is TGTGCCAGCAGCTTAGACTGGAGCCCGAACACTGAAGCTTTCTTT. Amino acids: CASSLDWSPNTEAFF.